This passage covers 20 T cell receptor beta chains from one sample sequenced in a study of blood T cell repertoires in COVID-19. Assay: immunoSEQ multiplex PCR; the TCRdb copy retains only in-frame clones and omits some. The sample includes approximately 120,000 clones, more than 80% of them seen just once. Sequenced input: peripheral blood. All receptors come from a human donor in a cohort sampled during active COVID-19.

The table lists this clone with a few counts. V is TRBV6-6 and J is TRBJ1-3; 10 bases align to TRBD1. Trimming removed 5 bases from V and 1 base from J; junction bases left unmatched: 8. Germline loops: CDR1 MNHNY, CDR2 SVGAGI (reference sequence). The CDR3 spans 17 residues. CDR3 amino acids: CASSLGQGVGSGNTIYF. The DNA for the CDR3 is TGTGCCAGCAGTCTCGGACAGGGGGTTGGGTCTGGAAACACCATATATTTT.

The chain joins TRBV6-5 to TRBJ1-1; D is perhaps TRBD1 (5 bases). From germline, CDR1 is MNHEY and CDR2 SVGAGI. Trimming took 2 bases from V and 1 from J, leaving 11 bases between them. The CDR3 loop spans 15 amino acids. DNA for the CDR3: TGTGCCAGCAGTTACCCGGGACTCTCGAACACTGAAGCTTTCTTT. The encoded protein is CASSYPGLSNTEAFF.

The rearrangement links TRBV7-2 to TRBJ1-2; the D is unclear. The CDR3 runs to 14 residues. Germline loops: CDR1 SGHTA, CDR2 FQGNSA. V lost 8 bases and J lost 4, with 17 bases in between. CDR3 nucleotide sequence: TGTGCCAGCGGACCTGAGGGAGGCATCTATGGCTACACCTTC. Translated: CASGPEGGIYGYTF.

The chain uses TRBV3-1 (or the pseudogene TRBV3-2) and TRBJ1-3; possibly TRBD1 for D (6 bases). Trimming cost V 9 bases and J 0 bases, with 24 bases left between them. This CDR3 comprises 18 residues. Germline lookup yields CDR1 LGHDT and CDR2 YNNKEL (reference sequence). The CDR3 DNA sequence: TGTGCCAGGGGGCCTCAGGGGTCCTCCTCAATCTCTGGAAACACCATATATTTT. Protein: CARGPQGSSSISGNTIYF.

The rearrangement joins TRBV3-1 (or the pseudogene TRBV3-2) to TRBJ2-1, with a weak D call TRBD2 (7 bases). The V gene's germline CDR1 is LGHDT and CDR2 YNNKEL (reference sequence). This CDR3 comprises 16 residues. The ends were cut back, 4 bases at V and 12 bases at J, with 25 bases in the middle. DNA of the CDR3: TGTGCCAGCAGCCCCCTGGGGGTGGGGGCCGGGGGGCCGCAGTTCTTC. Protein sequence: CASSPLGVGAGGPQFF.

V gene TRBV7-2 combines with J gene TRBJ2-3, with 9 nucleotides matching TRBD1. The CDR3 length is 16 residues. Losses at the gene ends were 5 bases for V and 2 bases for J; bases not matched to a gene: 8. The germline CDR1 and CDR2 sequences are SGHTA and FQGNSA. CDR3 DNA sequence: TGTGCCAGCAGCGCCTGGGACAGGGCCTTCACAGATACGCAGTATTTT. Translation: CASSAWDRAFTDTQYF.

This chain joins TRBV5-1 and TRBJ2-5, with a tentative D call TRBD2 (5 bases). The CDR3 is 13 amino acids. The V gene lost 4 bases and the J gene lost 1 base, with 8 bases spanning the gap. Germline CDR1 and CDR2: SGHRS and YFSETQ. CDR3 loop: CASSTGLQETQYF. The DNA for the CDR3 is TGCGCCAGCAGCACCGGACTCCAAGAGACCCAGTACTTC. Full variable domain (outside the CDR3, taken from reference TRBV5-1 and TRBJ2-5): KAGVTQTPRYLIKTRGQQVTLSCSPISGHRSVSWYQQTPGQGLQFLFEYFSETQRNKGNFPGRFSGRQFSNSRSEMNVSTLELGDSALYLCASSTGLQETQYFGPGTRLLVL.

V usage is TRBV24-1 and J usage is TRBJ1-1; no clear D. V lost 3 bases and J 1 base, leaving 8 bases between the germline ends. Germline-derived CDR1 and CDR2 are KGHDR and SFDVKD. This CDR3 spans 14 amino acids. The DNA of the CDR3 is TGTGCCACCAGTGATGCCGGTGGGAACACTGAAGCTTTCTTT. It codes for CATSDAGGNTEAFF.

The chain carries TRBV21-1 and TRBJ2-1; the DNA was not used to check the table's D call, TRBD2. TRBV21-1 is a documented pseudogene. CDR3 size: 16 residues. The CDR3 sequence is CASSTWGGRTYNEQFF. The CDR3 bases are TGTGCCAGCAGCACCTGGGGGGGACGGACATACAATGAGCAGTTCTTC.

The chain is built from TRBV14 and TRBJ1-2; D may be TRBD1 (5 bases). V gave up 1 base and J gave up 0 bases, with 9 bases separating them. Germline CDR1 reads SGHDN; CDR2 reads FVKESK. The CDR3 runs 15 residues. Written as DNA, the CDR3 is TGTGCCAGCAGCCAAGGGACATTAGCTAACTATGGCTACACCTTC. Its translation is CASSQGTLANYGYTF.

This clone showed up just a few times. DNA for the CDR3: TGTGCCAGCCAGGGCTATGGCTACACCTTC. Its translation is CASQGYGYTF. The genes are TRBV2 and TRBJ1-2; tentatively, D is TRBD1 (5 bases). This CDR3 comprises 10 residues. The V gene's germline CDR1 is SNHLY and CDR2 FYNNEI. Deletions cut 8 bases from V and 4 bases from J, with 5 bases between.

The rearrangement links TRBV12-5 to TRBJ2-2; D might be TRBD1 (6 bases). Trimming stripped 6 bases from V and 5 bases from J, with 10 bases between. The CDR3 totals 13 residues. Germline V gene sequence: CDR1 LGHNT, CDR2 FRNRAP. CDR3 bases: TGTGCTAGTGGAGAAACAGGGACCGGGGAGCTGTTTTTT. This encodes CASGETGTGELFF.

The chain uses TRBV6-5 and TRBJ2-7; a possible D gene is TRBD2 (6 bases). CDR3 size: 13 residues. V was clipped by 5 bases and J by 6 bases, with 14 bases between them. In germline, CDR1 is MNHEY, CDR2 SVGAGI. CDR3 residues: CASSRGTPAEQYF. In nucleotides, the CDR3 is TGTGCCAGCAGTCGCGGGACTCCCGCCGAGCAGTACTTC.

The gene calls are TRBV6-1 and TRBJ1-2; no reliable D call. Germline V gives CDR1 MNHNS, CDR2 SASEGT. The CDR3 consists of 14 residues. Trimming removed 2 bases at V and 7 bases at J, with 14 bases between. CDR3 residues: CASSETVVAGGYTF. CDR3 nucleotides: TGTGCCAGCAGTGAAACGGTAGTCGCGGGTGGCTACACCTTC.

This chain joins TRBV18 and TRBJ2-4, with 7 bases identical to TRBD2. The CDR3 extends over 18 amino acids. With V trimmed by 2 bases and J by 4 bases, 14 bases remained unmatched. The germline gives CDR1 KGHSH, CDR2 LQKENI. Written as DNA, the CDR3 is TGTGCCAGCTCACCAGGGCCCAGCCTAGCGGAATTGAAAAACATTCAGTACTTC. Translation: CASSPGPSLAELKNIQYF.

This clone showed up just a few times. The genes are TRBV14 and TRBJ1-2, with a weak D call TRBD1 (6 bases). Germline V gene sequence: CDR1 SGHDN, CDR2 FVKESK. The V end lost 1 base, the J end lost 8 bases, and 11 bases lay between the germline ends. The CDR3 is 13 amino acids. The CDR3 protein is CASSQVVGGGYTF. In DNA form, the CDR3 reads TGTGCCAGCAGCCAAGTGGTAGGGGGAGGCTACACCTTC.

This chain links TRBV25-1 with TRBJ2-7; maybe TRBD2 (7 bases). With 5 bases removed from V and 5 bases from J, the gap between germline ends came to 13 bases. Germline V CDR1 and CDR2: MGHDK, SYGVNS. This CDR3 region has 13 residues. In nucleotides, the CDR3 is TGTGCCAGCAGTCCTCCCGGGGGGCACGAGCAGTACTTC. Its translation: CASSPPGGHEQYF.

J is TRBJ2-2 and V is TRBV28, with 7 bases lining up with TRBD1. CDR1 is MDHEN and CDR2 is SYDVKM in the germline V gene. J gave up 5 bases and V 6 bases, and 9 bases lay outside the gene matches. The CDR3 sequence is 15 residues long. In DNA, the CDR3 is TGTGCCAGCAGAGAAAGGGGGCCGGGTACCGGGGAGCTGTTTTTT. Residues: CASRERGPGTGELFF.

This clone was picked up one time. The V gene is TRBV11-3, the J gene TRBJ1-1; unclear D gene. Looked up from germline, CDR1 is SGHNT and CDR2 is YENEEA. V lost 1 base to trimming and J lost 3 bases, with 12 bases between them. The CDR3 sequence is 15 residues long. This CDR3 reads CASSLGGVADTEAFF. CDR3 bases: TGTGCCAGCAGCTTAGGAGGAGTGGCGGACACTGAAGCTTTCTTT.

Concerning this clone itself: A read error may account for a junction end that differs from germline. V gene TRBV2 combines with J gene TRBJ2-7, with D tentatively TRBD2 (5 bases). CDR1 is SNHLY and CDR2 is FYNNEI in the germline V gene. CDR3 length: 12 residues. CDR3 bases: TGTGCCAGCACCGGGTCCCGCGGGCGTCTGGACTTC. As protein: CASTGSRGRLDF. Based on the CDR3 plus reference TRBV2 and TRBJ2-7, the full variable domain is EPEVTQTPSHQVTQMGQEVILRCVPISNHLYFYWYRQILGQKVEFLVSFYNNEISEKSEIFDDQFSVERPDGSNFTLKIRSTKLEDSAMYFCASTGSRGRLDFGPGTRLTVT.